A selection of T cell receptor beta chains follows, all from one sample in a study of post-analysis software for immune sequencing data. One entry per CDR3 protein results from TCRdb running MiXCR on the PCR reads. The sample has hundreds of thousands of distinct CDR3 sequences; roughly 47% are singletons. The sample consisted of blood. These receptors originate from a girl between 10 and 17 years old with multiple sclerosis. Both conserved end residues are trimmed from each CDR3. Each record gives: clone size, V gene, CDR3 protein. Size values are once, few and many counts, or a class for expanded clones, and some rows have none.

size: .; V: TRBV6-1; CDR3: ASSWTQTEIFYGYT
size: .; V: TRBV4-2; CDR3: ASSQVGSEETQY
size: .; V: TRBV9; CDR3: ASSASAVSGANVLT
size: few; V: TRBV18; CDR3: ASSPETDTQY
size: .; V: TRBV7-2; CDR3: ASSPGLAPTVEY
size: few; V: TRBV27; CDR3: ASSLGGHEQY
size: .; V: TRBV12-3/TRBV12-4; CDR3: ASSYRDRSDYGYT
size: few; V: TRBV28; CDR3: ASSSPVDGYNEQF
size: once; V: TRBV12-3/TRBV12-4; CDR3: ASKDGPSTDTQY
size: few; V: TRBV5-1; CDR3: ASSKGGFIPRGGYT
size: few; V: TRBV6-5; CDR3: ASTPATSEGGTQY
size: .; V: TRBV4-1; CDR3: ASSSVGITDTQY
size: few; V: TRBV6-6; CDR3: ASSYRLAVGTDTQY
size: .; V: TRBV20-1; CDR3: SARVGRGGEKLF
size: .; V: TRBV12-3/TRBV12-4; CDR3: ASSSPGGHTYEQY
size: .; V: TRBV29-1; CDR3: SARTSGAFTDTQY
size: .; V: TRBV12-3/TRBV12-4; CDR3: ASSLGSGEGAF
size: .; V: TRBV20-1; CDR3: SARSAVGFGYGCT
size: .; V: TRBV6-6; CDR3: ASSYLSGGTDTQY
size: .; V: TRBV11-2; CDR3: ASSPRLAGRNEQF
size: .; V: TRBV5-1; CDR3: ASTSGTLRPDTQY
size: .; V: TRBV4-2; CDR3: ASSQDGSESYNEQF
size: .; V: TRBV10-2; CDR3: ASMLGKGSPLH
size: few; V: TRBV20-1; CDR3: SARGEYSNQPQH
size: .; V: TRBV5-1; CDR3: ASSLGGVTYNEQF
size: once; V: TRBV7-2; CDR3: ASSLSYVETQY
size: many; V: TRBV10-3; CDR3: AISESSYEQY
size: .; V: TRBV10-3; CDR3: AISEDGSGELF
size: .; V: TRBV24-1; CDR3: ATSDSSGSLQETQY
size: .; V: TRBV29-1; CDR3: SVEARDYEQY
size: .; V: TRBV27; CDR3: ASSFSPAGNNYGYT
size: .; V: TRBV29-1; CDR3: SVVLQGGNTEAF
size: few; V: TRBV7-9; CDR3: ASRPQGQGDYGCT
size: .; V: TRBV6-6; CDR3: ASSLSPPRGQPQH
size: few; V: TRBV12-3/TRBV12-4; CDR3: ASSKDRVQHRGYT
size: few; V: TRBV4-2; CDR3: ASSQGGQGVYYEQY
size: .; V: TRBV29-1; CDR3: SAGGGRETQY
size: few; V: TRBV27; CDR3: ASSPGTSGGYNEQF
size: .; V: TRBV14; CDR3: ASSPPDSWNYGYT
size: few; V: TRBV12-3/TRBV12-4; CDR3: ASSLGGREKLF
size: .; V: TRBV24-1; CDR3: ATSDPPIRTKPYGYT
size: few; V: TRBV6-5; CDR3: ASSYGGGTEAF
size: few; V: TRBV5-1; CDR3: ASSLNAGSQETQY
size: few; V: TRBV20-1; CDR3: SARGDIQETQY
size: few; V: TRBV4-1; CDR3: ASSQDTRGGEWDTEAF
size: few; V: TRBV7-3; CDR3: ASSPSGSGGQF
size: few; V: TRBV7-3; CDR3: ASSLKGQGYEQY
size: few; V: TRBV5-5; CDR3: ASSPPPQKNNEQF
size: .; V: TRBV29-1; CDR3: SVDDLGGPGSYNEQF
size: .; V: TRBV6-2/TRBV6-3; CDR3: ASNYTGQGHSYEQY
size: .; V: TRBV25-1; CDR3: ASSERGRWNEQY
size: .; V: TRBV4-1; CDR3: ASSQASHEQF
size: .; V: TRBV12-3/TRBV12-4; CDR3: ASRWTRGQF
size: few; V: TRBV4-1; CDR3: ASSQDRGGQARHYGYT
size: few; V: TRBV24-1; CDR3: ATSDPGHSTDTQY